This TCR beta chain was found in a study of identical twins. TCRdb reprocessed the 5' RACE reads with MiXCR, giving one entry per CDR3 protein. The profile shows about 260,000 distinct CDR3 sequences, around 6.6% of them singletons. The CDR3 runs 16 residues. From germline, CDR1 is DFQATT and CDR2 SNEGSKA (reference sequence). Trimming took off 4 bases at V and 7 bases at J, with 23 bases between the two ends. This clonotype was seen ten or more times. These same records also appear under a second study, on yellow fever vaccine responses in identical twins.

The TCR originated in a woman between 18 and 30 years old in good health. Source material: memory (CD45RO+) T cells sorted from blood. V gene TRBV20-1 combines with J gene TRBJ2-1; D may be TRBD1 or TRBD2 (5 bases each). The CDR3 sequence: CSATKGTFTKGNEQFF. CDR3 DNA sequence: TGCAGTGCTACCAAAGGGACGTTTACTAAAGGGAATGAGCAGTTCTTC.